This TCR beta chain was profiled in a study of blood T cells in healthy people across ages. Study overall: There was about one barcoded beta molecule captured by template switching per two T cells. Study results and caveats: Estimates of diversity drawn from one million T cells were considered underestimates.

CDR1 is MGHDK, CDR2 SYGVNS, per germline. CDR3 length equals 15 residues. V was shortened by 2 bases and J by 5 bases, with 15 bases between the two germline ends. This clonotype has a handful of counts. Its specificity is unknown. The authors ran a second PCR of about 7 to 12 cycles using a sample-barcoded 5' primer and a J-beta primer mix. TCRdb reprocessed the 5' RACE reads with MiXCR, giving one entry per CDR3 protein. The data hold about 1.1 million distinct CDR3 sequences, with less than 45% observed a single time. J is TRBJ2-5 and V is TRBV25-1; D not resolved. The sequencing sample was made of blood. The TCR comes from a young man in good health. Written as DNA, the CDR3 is TGTGCCAGCAGTGAAAGTCGGGCCTATGGGGAGACCCAGTACTTC. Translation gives CASSESRAYGETQYF.